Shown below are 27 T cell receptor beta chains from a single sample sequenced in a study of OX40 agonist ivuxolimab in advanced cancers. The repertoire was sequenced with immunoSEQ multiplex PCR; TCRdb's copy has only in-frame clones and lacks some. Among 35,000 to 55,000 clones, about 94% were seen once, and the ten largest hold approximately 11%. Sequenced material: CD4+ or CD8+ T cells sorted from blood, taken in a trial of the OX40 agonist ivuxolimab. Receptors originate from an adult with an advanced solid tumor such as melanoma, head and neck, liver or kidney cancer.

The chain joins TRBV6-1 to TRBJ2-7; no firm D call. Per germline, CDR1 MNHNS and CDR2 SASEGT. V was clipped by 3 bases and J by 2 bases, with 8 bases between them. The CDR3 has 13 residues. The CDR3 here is CASSDAPPYEQYF. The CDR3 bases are TGTGCCAGCAGTGACGCGCCGCCCTACGAGCAGTACTTC.

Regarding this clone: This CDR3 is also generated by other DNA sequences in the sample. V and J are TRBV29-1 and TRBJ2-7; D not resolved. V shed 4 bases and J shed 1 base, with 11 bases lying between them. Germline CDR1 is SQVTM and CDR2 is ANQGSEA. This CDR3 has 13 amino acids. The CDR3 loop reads CSVGGGSSYEQYF. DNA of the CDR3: TGCAGCGTTGGAGGCGGCAGTTCCTACGAGCAGTACTTC.

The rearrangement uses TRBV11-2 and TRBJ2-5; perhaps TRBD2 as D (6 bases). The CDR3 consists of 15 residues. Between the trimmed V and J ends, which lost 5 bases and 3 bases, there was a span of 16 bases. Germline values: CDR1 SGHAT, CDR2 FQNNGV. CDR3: CASSRAAGHKETQYF. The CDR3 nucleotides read TGTGCCAGCAGCCGGGCAGCGGGTCACAAAGAGACCCAGTACTTC.

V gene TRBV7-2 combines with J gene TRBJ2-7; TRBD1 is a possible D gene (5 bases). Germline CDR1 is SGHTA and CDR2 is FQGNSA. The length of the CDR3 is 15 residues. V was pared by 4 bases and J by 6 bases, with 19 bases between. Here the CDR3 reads CASSSVVILGLEQYF. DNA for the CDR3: TGTGCCAGCAGCTCCGTCGTTATCCTGGGGCTCGAGCAGTACTTC.

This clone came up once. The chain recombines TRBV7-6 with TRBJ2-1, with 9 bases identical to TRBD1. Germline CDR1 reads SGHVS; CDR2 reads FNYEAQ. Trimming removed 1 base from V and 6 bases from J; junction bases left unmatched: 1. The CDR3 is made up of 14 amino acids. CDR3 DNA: TGTGCCAGCAGCTTAGGACAGGGGGGCAATGAGCAGTTCTTC. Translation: CASSLGQGGNEQFF.

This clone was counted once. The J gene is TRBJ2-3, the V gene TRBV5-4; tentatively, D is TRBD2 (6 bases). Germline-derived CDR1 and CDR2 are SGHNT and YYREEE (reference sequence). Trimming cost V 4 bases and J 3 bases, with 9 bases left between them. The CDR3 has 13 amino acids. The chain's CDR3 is CASSLGGTDTQYF. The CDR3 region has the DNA TGTGCCAGCAGCCTCGGGGGTACAGATACGCAGTATTTT.

The CDR3 coding sequence is TGTGCCAGTAGTATGGGGGGTTCTGGTGAGCAGTTCTTC. It specifies CASSMGGSGEQFF. This chain connects TRBV19 to TRBJ2-1; a weak D match, TRBD2 (6 bases). The CDR3 spans 13 residues. V lost 3 bases and J 9 bases, leaving 12 bases between the germline ends. Germline V gives CDR1 LNHDA, CDR2 SQIVND (reference sequence). The full variable domain, in which reference TRBV19 and TRBJ2-1 provide the parts outside the CDR3, is DGGITQSPKYLFRKEGQNVTLSCEQNLNHDAMYWYRQDPGQGLRLIYYSQIVNDFQKGDIAEGYSVSREKKESFPLTVTSAQKNPTAFYLCASSMGGSGEQFFGPGTRLTVL.

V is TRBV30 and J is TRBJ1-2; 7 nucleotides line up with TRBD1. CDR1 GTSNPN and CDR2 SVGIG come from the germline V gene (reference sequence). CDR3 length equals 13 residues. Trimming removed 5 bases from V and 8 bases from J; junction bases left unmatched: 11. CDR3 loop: CAWYQGGGVGYTF. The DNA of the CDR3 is TGTGCCTGGTACCAGGGGGGGGGTGTCGGCTACACCTTC.

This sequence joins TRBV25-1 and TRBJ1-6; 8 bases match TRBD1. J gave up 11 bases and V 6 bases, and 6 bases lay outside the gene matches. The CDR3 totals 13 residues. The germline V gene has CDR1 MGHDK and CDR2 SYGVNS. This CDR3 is CASRGQAEAPLHF. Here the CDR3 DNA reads TGTGCCAGCAGGGGACAGGCGGAGGCACCCCTCCACTTT.

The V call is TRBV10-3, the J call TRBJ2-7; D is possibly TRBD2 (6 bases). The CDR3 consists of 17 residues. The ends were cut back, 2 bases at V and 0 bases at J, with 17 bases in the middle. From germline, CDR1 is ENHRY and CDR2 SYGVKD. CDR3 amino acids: CAISEGRSRPDSYEQYF. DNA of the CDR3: TGTGCCATCAGTGAGGGGAGGAGCAGGCCCGACTCCTACGAGCAGTACTTC.

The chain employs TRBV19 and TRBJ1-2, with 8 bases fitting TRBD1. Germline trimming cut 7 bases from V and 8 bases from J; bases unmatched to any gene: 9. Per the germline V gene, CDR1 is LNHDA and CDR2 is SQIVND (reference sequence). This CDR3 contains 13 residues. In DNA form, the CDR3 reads TGTGCCAGTAACCTAGACAGGGGAAAGGGCTACACCTTC. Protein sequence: CASNLDRGKGYTF.

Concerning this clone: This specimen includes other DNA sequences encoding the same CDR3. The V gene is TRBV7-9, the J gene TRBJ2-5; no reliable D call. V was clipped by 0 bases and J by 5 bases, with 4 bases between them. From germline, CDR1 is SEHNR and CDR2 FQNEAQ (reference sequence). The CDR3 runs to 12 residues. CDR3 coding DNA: TGTGCCAGCAGCTTAGCCGGGGAGACCCAGTACTTC. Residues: CASSLAGETQYF.

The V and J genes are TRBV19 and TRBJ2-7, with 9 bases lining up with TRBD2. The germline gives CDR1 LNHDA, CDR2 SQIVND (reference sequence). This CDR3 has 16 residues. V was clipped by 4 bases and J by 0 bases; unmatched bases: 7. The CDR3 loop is CASSTPTSGSSYEQYF. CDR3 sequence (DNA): TGTGCCAGTAGTACACCGACTAGCGGTAGCTCCTACGAGCAGTACTTC. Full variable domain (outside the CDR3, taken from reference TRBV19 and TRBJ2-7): DGGITQSPKYLFRKEGQNVTLSCEQNLNHDAMYWYRQDPGQGLRLIYYSQIVNDFQKGDIAEGYSVSREKKESFPLTVTSAQKNPTAFYLCASSTPTSGSSYEQYFGPGTRLTVT.

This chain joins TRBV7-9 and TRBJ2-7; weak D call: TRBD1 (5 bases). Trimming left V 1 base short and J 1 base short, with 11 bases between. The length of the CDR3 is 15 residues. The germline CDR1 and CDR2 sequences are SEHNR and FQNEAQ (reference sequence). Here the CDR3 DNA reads TGTGCCAGCAGCTTAGGCGGCCAGGGATCCTACGAGCAGTACTTC. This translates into CASSLGGQGSYEQYF.

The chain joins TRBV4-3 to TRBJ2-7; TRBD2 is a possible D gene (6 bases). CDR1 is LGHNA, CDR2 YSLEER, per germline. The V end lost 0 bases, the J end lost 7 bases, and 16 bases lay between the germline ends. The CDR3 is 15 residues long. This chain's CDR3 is CASSQDYLGRGEQYF. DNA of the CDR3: TGCGCCAGCAGCCAAGATTATCTGGGCCGGGGGGAGCAGTACTTC.

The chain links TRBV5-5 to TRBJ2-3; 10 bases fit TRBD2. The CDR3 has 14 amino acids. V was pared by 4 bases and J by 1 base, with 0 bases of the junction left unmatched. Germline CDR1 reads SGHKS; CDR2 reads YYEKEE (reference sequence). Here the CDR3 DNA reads TGTGCCAGCAGCCTAGCGGGAGGCACAGATACGCAGTATTTT. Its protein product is CASSLAGGTDTQYF.

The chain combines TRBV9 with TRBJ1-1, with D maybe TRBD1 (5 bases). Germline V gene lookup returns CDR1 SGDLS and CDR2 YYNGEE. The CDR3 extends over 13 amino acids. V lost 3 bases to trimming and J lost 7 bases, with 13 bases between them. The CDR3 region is CASSEQGSLEAFF. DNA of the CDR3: TGTGCCAGCAGCGAGCAGGGTTCCCTTGAAGCTTTCTTT.

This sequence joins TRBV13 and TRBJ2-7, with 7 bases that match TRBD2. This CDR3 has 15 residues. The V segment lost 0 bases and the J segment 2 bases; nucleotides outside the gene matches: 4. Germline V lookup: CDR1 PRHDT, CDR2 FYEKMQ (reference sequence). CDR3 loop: CASSLGLASTYEQYF. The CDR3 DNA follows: TGTGCCAGCAGCTTAGGACTAGCGAGCACCTACGAGCAGTACTTC.

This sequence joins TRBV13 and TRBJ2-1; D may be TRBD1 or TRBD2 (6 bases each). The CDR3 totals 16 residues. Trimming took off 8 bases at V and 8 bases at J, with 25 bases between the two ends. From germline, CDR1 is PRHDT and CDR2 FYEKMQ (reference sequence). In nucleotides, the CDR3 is TGTGCCAGCGGGATCGGGGGCAGGGGTTTCGTGGATGAGCAGTTCTTC. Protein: CASGIGGRGFVDEQFF.

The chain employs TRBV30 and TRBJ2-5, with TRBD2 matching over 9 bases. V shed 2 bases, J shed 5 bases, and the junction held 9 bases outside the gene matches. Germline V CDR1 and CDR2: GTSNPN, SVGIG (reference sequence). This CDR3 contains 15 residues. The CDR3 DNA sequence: TGTGCCTGGAGTTCTGGCGGGAGGGCCTGGGAGACCCAGTACTTC. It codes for CAWSSGGRAWETQYF.

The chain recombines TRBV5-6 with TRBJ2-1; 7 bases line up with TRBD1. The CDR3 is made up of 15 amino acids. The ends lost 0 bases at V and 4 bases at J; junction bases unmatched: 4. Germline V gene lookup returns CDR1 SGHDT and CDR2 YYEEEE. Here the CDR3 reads CASSLGPGGYNEQFF. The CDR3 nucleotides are TGTGCCAGCAGCTTGGGGCCAGGGGGATACAATGAGCAGTTCTTC.

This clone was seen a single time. CDR3: CASSPDRGQGFYGYTF. In DNA form, the CDR3 reads TGCGCCAGCAGCCCCGACAGAGGACAGGGCTTCTATGGCTACACCTTC. V gene TRBV4-3 combines with J gene TRBJ1-2; 8 positions match TRBD1. CDR1 is LGHNA and CDR2 is YSLEER in the germline V gene. With V trimmed by 4 bases and J by 4 bases, 11 bases remained unmatched. The CDR3 is 16 amino acids.

For the CDR3, the DNA is TGTGCCAGCAGTTTATTCGCCTACCAAGGACAGGACTCCTACGAGCAGTACTTC. It is translated as CASSLFAYQGQDSYEQYF. This chain connects TRBV27 to TRBJ2-7, with 7 bases identical to TRBD1. Germline V gene sequence: CDR1 MNHEY, CDR2 SMNVEV (reference sequence). V shed 1 base, J shed 0 bases, and the junction held 12 bases outside the gene matches. The CDR3 consists of 18 residues.

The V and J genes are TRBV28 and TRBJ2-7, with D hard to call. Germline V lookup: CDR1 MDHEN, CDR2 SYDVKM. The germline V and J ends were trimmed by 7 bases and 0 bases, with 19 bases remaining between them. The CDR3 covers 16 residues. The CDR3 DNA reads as TGTGCCAGCACTCCCCCCGGGCAGCCGAGCTCCTACGAGCAGTACTTC. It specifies CASTPPGQPSSYEQYF.

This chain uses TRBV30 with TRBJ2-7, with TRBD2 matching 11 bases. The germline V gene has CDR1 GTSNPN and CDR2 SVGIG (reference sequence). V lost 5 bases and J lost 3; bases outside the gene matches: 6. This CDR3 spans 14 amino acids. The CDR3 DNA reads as TGTGCCTGGTACCGACTAGCGGGAAACTACGAGCAGTACTTC. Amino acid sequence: CAWYRLAGNYEQYF.

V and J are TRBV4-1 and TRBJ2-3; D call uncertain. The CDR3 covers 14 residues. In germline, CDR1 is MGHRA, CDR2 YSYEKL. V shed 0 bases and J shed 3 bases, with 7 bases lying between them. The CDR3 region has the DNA TGCGCCAGCAGCCAAGATTTTCGGACAGATACGCAGTATTTT. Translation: CASSQDFRTDTQYF.

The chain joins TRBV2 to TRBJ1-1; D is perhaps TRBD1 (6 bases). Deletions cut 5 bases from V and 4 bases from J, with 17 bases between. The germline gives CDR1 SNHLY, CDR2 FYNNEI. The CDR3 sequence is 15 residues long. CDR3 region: CASSRPRQGSTEAFF. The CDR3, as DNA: TGTGCCAGCAGTAGGCCTAGGCAGGGGAGCACTGAAGCTTTCTTT.